The rows below give T cell receptor beta chains drawn from one sample of a study of cytomegalovirus exposure and HLA in healthy donors. Measured with immunoSEQ multiplex PCR; TCRdb has only the in-frame clones, and not every one. The data contain around 140,000 clones, 70% to 80% of them singletons. The sample consisted of PBMCs. The receptor set was obtained from a female donor in good health and CMV-seronegative. The CDR3 runs from the conserved cysteine through the conserved F or W. D genes are given only for firm matches. Size is omitted from some rows. Given values are once, few, many or a class for expanded clones.

v_gene	abundance	j_gene	d_gene	CDR3nt	CDR3aa
TRBV27	.	TRBJ2-5	.	TGTGCCAGCAGCCGAGGAGTTCAAGAGACCCAGTACTTC	CASSRGVQETQYF
TRBV5-1	.	TRBJ2-7	TRBD1	TGCGCCAGCAGCTTTGGGCAGGGGGCAGGTGAGCAGTACTTC	CASSFGQGAGEQYF
TRBV9	.	TRBJ2-1	TRBD2	TGTGCCAGCAGCGTAGGCCTAGCGGGAGTAGGTGAGCAGTTCTTC	CASSVGLAGVGEQFF
TRBV29-1	.	TRBJ1-1	.	TGCAGCGTTTTCTCGTCTCCCACTGAAGCTTTCTTT	CSVFSSPTEAFF
TRBV4-1	.	TRBJ2-3	TRBD2	TGCGCCAGCAGCCCCGCAGCGGGAGGGACAGATATGCAGTATTTT	CASSPAAGGTDMQYF
TRBV29-1	.	TRBJ2-7	.	TGCAGCGCCACAGGGACCTCCTACGAGCAGTACTTC	CSATGTSYEQYF
TRBV9	once	TRBJ1-5	TRBD1	TGTGCCAGCAGCGTAGGGCCAGGGGGCGTCGGCAATCAGCCCCAGCATTTT	CASSVGPGGVGNQPQHF
TRBV10-3	.	TRBJ1-2	TRBD1	TGTGCCACCCAACGGTCGCCGCAGGGGGATTATGGCTACACCTTC	CATQRSPQGDYGYTF
TRBV28	once	TRBJ2-3	.	TGTGCCAGCAGCCCCCGACAGATTTGGAGAACAGATACGCAGTATTTT	CASSPRQIWRTDTQYF
TRBV7-3	.	TRBJ2-1	TRBD1	TGTGCCAGCAGGTCCCCGGGACAGGGGGTGAATGAGCAGTTCTTC	CASRSPGQGVNEQFF
TRBV7-3	.	TRBJ2-3	.	TGTGCCAGCAGCTTAGACGCGGGGGCTACAGATACGCAGTATTTT	CASSLDAGATDTQYF
TRBV4-1	few	TRBJ2-7	TRBD2	TGCGCCAGCAGGCCATCGCCCGGGAGGGACGAGTACGAGCAGTACTTC	CASRPSPGRDEYEQYF
TRBV7-6	.	TRBJ2-7	.	TGTGCCAGCAGCTTAGAAGGGGCGGTCTACGAGCAGTACTTC	CASSLEGAVYEQYF
TRBV15	once	TRBJ1-1	TRBD1	TGTGCCACCAGCAGGGAAGGACAGGGGGCGAGTGAAGCTTTCTTT	CATSREGQGASEAFF
TRBV6-5	.	TRBJ2-7	TRBD2	TGTGCCAGCAGCCACACTAGCGGGGCTTCCTACGAGCAGTACTTC	CASSHTSGASYEQYF